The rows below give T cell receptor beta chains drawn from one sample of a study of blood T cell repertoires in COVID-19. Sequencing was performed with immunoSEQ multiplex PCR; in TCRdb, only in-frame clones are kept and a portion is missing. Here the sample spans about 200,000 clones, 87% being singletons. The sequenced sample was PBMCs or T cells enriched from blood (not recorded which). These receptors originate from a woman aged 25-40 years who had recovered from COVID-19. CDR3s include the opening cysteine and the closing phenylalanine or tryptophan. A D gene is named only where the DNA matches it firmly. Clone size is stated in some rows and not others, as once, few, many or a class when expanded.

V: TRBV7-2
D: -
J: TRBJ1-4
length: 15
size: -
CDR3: CASSPQGGPNEKLFF
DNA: TGTGCCAGCAGCCCCCAGGGTGGGCCGAATGAAAAACTGTTTTTT

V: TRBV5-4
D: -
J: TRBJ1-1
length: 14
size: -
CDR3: CASSPWGRGTEAFF
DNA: TGTGCCAGCAGCCCGTGGGGGCGCGGCACTGAAGCTTTCTTT

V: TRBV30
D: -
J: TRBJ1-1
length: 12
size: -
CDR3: CAWSLGGTEAFF
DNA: TGTGCCTGGAGTTTGGGGGGCACTGAAGCTTTCTTT

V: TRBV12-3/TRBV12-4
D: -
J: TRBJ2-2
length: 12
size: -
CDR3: CASSKHAGELFF
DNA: TGTGCCAGCAGTAAGCACGCCGGGGAGCTGTTTTTT

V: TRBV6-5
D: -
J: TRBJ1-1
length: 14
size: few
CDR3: CASLNMRGTTEAFF
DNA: TGTGCCAGTCTTAACATGAGGGGGACCACTGAAGCTTTCTTT

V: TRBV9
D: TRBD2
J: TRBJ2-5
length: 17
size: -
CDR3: CASSVDLAGGGEETQYF
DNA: TGTGCCAGCAGCGTAGACCTAGCGGGGGGTGGGGAAGAGACCCAGTACTTC

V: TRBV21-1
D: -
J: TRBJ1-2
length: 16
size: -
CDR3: CASTVETESFNYGYTF
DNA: TGTGCCAGCACCGTTGAGACAGAATCTTTTAACTATGGCTACACCTTC

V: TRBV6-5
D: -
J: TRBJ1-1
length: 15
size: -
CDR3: CASRGRARRNTEAFF
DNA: TGTGCCAGCAGGGGCAGGGCAAGAAGGAACACTGAAGCTTTCTTT

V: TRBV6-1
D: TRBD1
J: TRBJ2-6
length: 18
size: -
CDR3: CASSEVGDRGSGANVLTF
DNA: TGTGCCAGCAGTGAAGTGGGGGACAGGGGGTCTGGGGCCAACGTCCTGACTTTC

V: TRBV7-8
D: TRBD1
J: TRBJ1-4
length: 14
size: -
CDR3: CASSLTGVNEKLFF
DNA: TGTGCCAGCAGCTTGACAGGGGTTAATGAAAAACTGTTTTTT

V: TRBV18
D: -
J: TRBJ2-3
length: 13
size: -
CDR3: CASSPFGTDTQYF
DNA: TGTGCCAGCTCACCATTCGGGACAGATACGCAGTATTTT

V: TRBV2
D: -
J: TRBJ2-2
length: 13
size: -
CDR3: CASKDRNTGELFF
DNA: TGTGCCAGCAAGGACAGAAACACCGGGGAGCTGTTTTTT

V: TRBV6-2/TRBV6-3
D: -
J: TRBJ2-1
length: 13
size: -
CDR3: CASSYDSYNEQFF
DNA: TGTGCCAGCAGTTATGACAGCTACAATGAGCAGTTCTTC

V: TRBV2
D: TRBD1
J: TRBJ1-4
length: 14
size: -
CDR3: CARGTGGNYEKLFF
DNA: TGTGCCAGGGGGACAGGCGGAAACTATGAAAAACTGTTTTTT

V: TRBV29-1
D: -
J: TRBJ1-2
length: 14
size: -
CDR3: CSVEDRSVSAGYTF
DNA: TGCAGCGTTGAAGATCGCTCCGTCTCCGCGGGCTACACCTTC

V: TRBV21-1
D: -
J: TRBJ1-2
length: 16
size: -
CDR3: CASSKWGDRELYGYTF
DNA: TGTGCCAGCAGCAAATGGGGGGACAGGGAATTGTATGGCTACACCTTC

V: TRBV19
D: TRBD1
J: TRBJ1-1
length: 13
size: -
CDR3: CASIAGGNTEAFF
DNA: TGTGCCAGTATAGCAGGGGGGAACACTGAAGCTTTCTTT

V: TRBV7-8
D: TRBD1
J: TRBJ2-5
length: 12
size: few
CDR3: CASSQTGMAQYF
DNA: TGTGCCAGCAGCCAGACAGGGATGGCCCAGTACTTC

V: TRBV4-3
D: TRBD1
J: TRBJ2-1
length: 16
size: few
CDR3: CASSQRTGGYYNEQFF
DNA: TGCGCCAGCAGCCAAAGAACAGGGGGGTACTACAATGAGCAGTTCTTC

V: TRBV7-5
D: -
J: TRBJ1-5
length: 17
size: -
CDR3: CARGLSISLAGHQPQHF
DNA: TGTGCCAGGGGATTGAGTATCTCTCTGGCAGGGCATCAGCCCCAGCATTTT

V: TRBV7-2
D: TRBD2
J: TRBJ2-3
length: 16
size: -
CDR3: CASSLRGLAGLDTQYF
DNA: TGTGCCAGCAGCCTCAGAGGCCTAGCGGGATTGGATACGCAGTATTTT

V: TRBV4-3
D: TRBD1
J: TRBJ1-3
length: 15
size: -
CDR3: CASSQDWTGRNTIYF
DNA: TGCGCCAGCAGCCAAGATTGGACAGGGAGAAACACCATATATTTT

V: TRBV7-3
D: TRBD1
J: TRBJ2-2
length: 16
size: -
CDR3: CASSMGTGDGTGELFF
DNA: TGTGCCAGCAGCATGGGGACAGGGGACGGCACCGGGGAGCTGTTTTTT

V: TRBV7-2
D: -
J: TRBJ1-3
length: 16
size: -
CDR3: CASSLGGGSGGNTIYF
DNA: TGTGCCAGCAGCTTAGGGGGGGGCTCGGGTGGAAACACCATATATTTT

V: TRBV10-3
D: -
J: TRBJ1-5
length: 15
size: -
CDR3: CAISESGGANQPQHF
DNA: TGTGCCATCAGTGAGTCTGGAGGGGCCAATCAGCCCCAGCATTTT

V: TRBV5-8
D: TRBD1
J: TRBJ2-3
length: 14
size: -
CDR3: CASNLGQGTDTQYF
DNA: TGTGCCAGCAACTTGGGACAGGGGACAGATACGCAGTATTTT

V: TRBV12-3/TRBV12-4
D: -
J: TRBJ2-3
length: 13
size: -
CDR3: CASRPRATDTQYF
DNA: TGTGCCAGCAGACCCAGGGCCACAGATACGCAGTATTTT

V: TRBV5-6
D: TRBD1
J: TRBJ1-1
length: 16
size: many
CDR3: CASSLFGQGGNTEAFF
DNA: TGTGCCAGCAGCTTGTTCGGACAGGGGGGAAACACTGAAGCTTTCTTT

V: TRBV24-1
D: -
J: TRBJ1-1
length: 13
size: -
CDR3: CATKDSLNTEAFF
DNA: TGTGCCACCAAGGACAGCTTGAACACTGAAGCTTTCTTT

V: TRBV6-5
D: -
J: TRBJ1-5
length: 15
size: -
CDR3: CASRDQGLGNQPQHF
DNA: TGTGCCAGCAGGGACCAGGGCTTAGGCAATCAGCCCCAGCATTTT

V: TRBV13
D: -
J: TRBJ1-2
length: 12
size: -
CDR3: CASSSQVYGYTF
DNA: TGTGCCAGCAGCTCACAGGTCTATGGCTACACCTTC

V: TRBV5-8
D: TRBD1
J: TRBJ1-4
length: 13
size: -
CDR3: CASSSGQGRELFF
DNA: TGTGCCAGCAGCTCAGGACAGGGTCGAGAACTGTTTTTT

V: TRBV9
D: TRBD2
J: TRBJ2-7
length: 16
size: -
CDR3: CASSVEASGPPYEQYF
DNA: TGTGCCAGCAGCGTAGAGGCTAGCGGGCCCCCCTACGAGCAGTACTTC

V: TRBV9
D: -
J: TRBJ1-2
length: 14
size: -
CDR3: CASSDPSSNYGYTF
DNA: TGTGCCAGCAGCGACCCGAGTTCTAACTATGGCTACACCTTC

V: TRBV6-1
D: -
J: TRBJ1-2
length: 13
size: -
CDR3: CASSEAREDGYTF
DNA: TGTGCCAGCAGTGAAGCGCGTGAGGATGGCTACACCTTC

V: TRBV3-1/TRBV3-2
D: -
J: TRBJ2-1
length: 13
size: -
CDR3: CASSQSLHNEQFF
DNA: TGTGCCAGCAGCCAATCACTCCACAATGAGCAGTTCTTC

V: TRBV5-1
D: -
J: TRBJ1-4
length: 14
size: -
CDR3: CASSFSSTNEKLFF
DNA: TGCGCCAGCAGCTTTTCCTCGACTAATGAAAAACTGTTTTTT

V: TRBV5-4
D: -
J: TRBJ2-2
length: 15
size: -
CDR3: CASSSRRDPTGELFF
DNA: TGTGCCAGCAGCTCTCGGAGAGATCCCACCGGGGAGCTGTTTTTT

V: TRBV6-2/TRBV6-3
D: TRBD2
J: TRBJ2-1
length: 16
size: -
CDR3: CASSSRLAESYNEQFF
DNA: TGTGCCAGCAGTTCCCGACTAGCGGAGTCCTACAATGAGCAGTTCTTC

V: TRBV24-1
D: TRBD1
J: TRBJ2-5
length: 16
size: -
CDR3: CATSDPLTGGRETQYF
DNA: TGTGCCACCAGTGATCCCCTGACAGGGGGCAGGGAGACCCAGTACTTC

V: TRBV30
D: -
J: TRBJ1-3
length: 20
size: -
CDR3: CAWSVPSTWAGSSSGNTIYF
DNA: TGTGCCTGGAGTGTTCCGTCTACTTGGGCGGGGTCATCCTCTGGAAACACCATATATTTT

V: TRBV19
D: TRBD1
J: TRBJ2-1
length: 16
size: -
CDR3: CASTGGAQSSYNEQFF
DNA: TGTGCCAGTACAGGGGGCGCCCAAAGCTCCTACAATGAGCAGTTCTTC

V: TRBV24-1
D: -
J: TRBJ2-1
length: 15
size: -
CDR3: CATSAGYPGLDEQFF
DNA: TGTGCCACCAGTGCGGGCTATCCAGGGCTAGATGAGCAGTTCTTC

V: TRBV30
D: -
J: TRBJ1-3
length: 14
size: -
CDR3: CAFQHGNSGNTIYF
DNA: TGTGCCTTCCAACACGGGAACTCTGGAAACACCATATATTTT

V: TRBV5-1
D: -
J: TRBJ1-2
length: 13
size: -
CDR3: CASSLSAPGGYTF
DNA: TGCGCCAGCAGCTTGTCTGCCCCGGGGGGCTACACCTTC

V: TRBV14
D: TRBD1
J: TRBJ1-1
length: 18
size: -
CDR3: CASSQIGARTGMNTEAFF
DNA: TGTGCCAGCAGCCAAATCGGGGCCCGGACAGGGATGAACACTGAAGCTTTCTTT

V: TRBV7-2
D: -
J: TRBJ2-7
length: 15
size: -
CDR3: CASSPRGAGVYEQYF
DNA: TGTGCCAGCAGCCCGAGGGGGGCGGGAGTCTACGAGCAGTACTTC

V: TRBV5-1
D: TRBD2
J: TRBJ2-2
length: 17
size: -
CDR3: CASSLVAGGAGTGELFF
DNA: TGCGCCAGCAGCTTAGTAGCGGGAGGCGCAGGGACCGGGGAGCTGTTTTTT